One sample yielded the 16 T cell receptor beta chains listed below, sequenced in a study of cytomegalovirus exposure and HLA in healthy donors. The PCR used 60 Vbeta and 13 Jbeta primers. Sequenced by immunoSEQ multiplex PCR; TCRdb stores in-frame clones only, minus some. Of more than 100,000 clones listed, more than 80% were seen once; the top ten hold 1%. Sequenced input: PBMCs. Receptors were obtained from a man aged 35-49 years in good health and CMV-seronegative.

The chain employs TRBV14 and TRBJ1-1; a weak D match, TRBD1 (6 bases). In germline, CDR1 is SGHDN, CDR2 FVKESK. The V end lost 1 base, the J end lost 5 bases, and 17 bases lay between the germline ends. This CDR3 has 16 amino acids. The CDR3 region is CASSQVLPGVGTEAFF. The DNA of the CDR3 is TGTGCCAGCAGCCAAGTCCTACCAGGGGTAGGAACTGAAGCTTTCTTT.

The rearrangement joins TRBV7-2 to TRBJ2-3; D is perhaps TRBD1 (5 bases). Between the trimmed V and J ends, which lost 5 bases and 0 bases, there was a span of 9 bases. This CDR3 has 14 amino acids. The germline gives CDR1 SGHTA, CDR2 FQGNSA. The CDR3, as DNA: TGTGCCAGCAGCGTGCAGGGTAGCACAGATACGCAGTATTTT. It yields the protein CASSVQGSTDTQYF.

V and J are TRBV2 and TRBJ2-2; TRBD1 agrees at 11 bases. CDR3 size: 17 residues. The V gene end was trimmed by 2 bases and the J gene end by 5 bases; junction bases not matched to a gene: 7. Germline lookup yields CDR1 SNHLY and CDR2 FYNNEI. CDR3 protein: CASSESGGQGATGELFF. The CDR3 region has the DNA TGTGCCAGCAGTGAAAGCGGAGGACAGGGGGCGACCGGGGAGCTGTTTTTT.

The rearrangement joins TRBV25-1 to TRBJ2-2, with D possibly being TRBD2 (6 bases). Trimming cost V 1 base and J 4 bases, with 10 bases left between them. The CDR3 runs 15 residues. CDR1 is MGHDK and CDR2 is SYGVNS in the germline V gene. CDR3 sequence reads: CASSELGGGTGELFF. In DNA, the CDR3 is TGTGCCAGCAGTGAATTGGGGGGTGGCACCGGGGAGCTGTTTTTT.

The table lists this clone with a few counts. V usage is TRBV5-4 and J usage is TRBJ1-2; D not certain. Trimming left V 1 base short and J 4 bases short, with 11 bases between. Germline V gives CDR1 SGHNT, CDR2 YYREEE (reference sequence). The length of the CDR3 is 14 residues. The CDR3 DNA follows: TGTGCCAGCAGCTTGCGAGTCGGGTCCTATGGCTACACCTTC. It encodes CASSLRVGSYGYTF.

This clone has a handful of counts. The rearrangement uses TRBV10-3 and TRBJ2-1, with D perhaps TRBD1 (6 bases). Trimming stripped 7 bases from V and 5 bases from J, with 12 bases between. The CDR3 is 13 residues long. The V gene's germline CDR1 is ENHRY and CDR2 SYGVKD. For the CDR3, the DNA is TGTGCCATCAAGGGGGAACTGGACAATGAGCAGTTCTTC. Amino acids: CAIKGELDNEQFF.

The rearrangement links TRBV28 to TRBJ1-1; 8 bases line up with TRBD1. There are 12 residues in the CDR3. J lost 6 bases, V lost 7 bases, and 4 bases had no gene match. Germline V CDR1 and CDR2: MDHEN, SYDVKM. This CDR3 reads CASTRQGPEAFF. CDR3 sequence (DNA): TGTGCCAGCACGAGACAGGGGCCTGAAGCTTTCTTT.

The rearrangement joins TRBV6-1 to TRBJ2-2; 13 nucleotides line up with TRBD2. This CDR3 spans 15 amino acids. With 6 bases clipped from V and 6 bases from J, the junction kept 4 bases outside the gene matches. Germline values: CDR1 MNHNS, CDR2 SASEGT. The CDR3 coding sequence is TGTGCCAGCAGCGGGACTAGCGGGAAACCCGGGGAGCTGTTTTTT. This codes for CASSGTSGKPGELFF.

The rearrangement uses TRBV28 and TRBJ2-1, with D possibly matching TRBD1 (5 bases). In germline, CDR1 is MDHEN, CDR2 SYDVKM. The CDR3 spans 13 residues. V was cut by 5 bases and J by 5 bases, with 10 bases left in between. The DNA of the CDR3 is TGTGCCAGCAGTCCGACAGTGAACAATGAGCAGTTCTTC. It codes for CASSPTVNNEQFF.

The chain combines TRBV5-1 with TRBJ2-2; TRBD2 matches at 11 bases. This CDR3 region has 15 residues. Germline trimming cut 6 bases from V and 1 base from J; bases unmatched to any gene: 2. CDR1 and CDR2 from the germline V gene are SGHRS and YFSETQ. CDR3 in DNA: TGCGCCAGCAACGGACTAGCGGGGAACACCGGGGAGCTGTTTTTT. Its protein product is CASNGLAGNTGELFF. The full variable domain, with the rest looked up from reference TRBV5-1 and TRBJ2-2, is KAGVTQTPRYLIKTRGQQVTLSCSPISGHRSVSWYQQTPGQGLQFLFEYFSETQRNKGNFPGRFSGRQFSNSRSEMNVSTLELGDSALYLCASNGLAGNTGELFFGEGSRLTVL.

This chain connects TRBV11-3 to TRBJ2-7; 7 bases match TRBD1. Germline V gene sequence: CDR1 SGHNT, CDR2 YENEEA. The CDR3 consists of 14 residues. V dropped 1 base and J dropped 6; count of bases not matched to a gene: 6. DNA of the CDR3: TGTGCCAGCAGCTTAGGAGGGGGCCGGGTCGAGCAGTACTTC. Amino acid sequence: CASSLGGGRVEQYF.

CDR3 region: CASSYERAGYNEQFF. CDR3 sequence (DNA): TGTGCCAGCAGTTACGAGCGCGCGGGGTACAATGAGCAGTTCTTC. The chain combines TRBV6-5 with TRBJ2-1, with D possibly matching TRBD2 (6 bases). Germline loops: CDR1 MNHEY, CDR2 SVGAGI. V lost 2 bases to trimming and J lost 4 bases, with 12 bases between them. This CDR3 has 15 residues.

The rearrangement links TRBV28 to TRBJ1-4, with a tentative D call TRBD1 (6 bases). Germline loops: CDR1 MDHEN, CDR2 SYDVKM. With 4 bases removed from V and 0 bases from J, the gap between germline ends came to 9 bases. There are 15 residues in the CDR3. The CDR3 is CASSSPGATNEKLFF. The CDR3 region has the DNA TGTGCCAGCAGTTCCCCAGGGGCAACTAATGAAAAACTGTTTTTT.

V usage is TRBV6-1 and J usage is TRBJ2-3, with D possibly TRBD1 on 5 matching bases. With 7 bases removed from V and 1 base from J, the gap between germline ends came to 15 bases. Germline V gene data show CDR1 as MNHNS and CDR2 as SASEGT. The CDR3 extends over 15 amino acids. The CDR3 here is CASTVGHERTDTQYF. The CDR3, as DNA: TGTGCCAGCACGGTGGGGCACGAACGCACAGATACGCAGTATTTT.

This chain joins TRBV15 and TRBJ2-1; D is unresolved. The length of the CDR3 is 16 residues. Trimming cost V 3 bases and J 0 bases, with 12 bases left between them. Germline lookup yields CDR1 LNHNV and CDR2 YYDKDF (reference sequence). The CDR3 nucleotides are TGTGCCACCAGCAGCAGAACAGTCAGCTCCTACAATGAGCAGTTCTTC. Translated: CATSSRTVSSYNEQFF. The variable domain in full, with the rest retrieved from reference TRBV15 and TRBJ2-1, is DAMVIQNPRYQVTQFGKPVTLSCSQTLNHNVMYWYQQKSSQAPKLLFHYYDKDFNNEADTPDNFQSRRPNTSFCFLDIRSPGLGDTAMYLCATSSRTVSSYNEQFFGPGTRLTVL.

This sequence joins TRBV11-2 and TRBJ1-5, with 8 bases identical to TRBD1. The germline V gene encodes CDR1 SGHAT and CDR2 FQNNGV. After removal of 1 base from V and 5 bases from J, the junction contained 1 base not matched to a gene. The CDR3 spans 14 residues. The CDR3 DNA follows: TGTGCCAGCAGCTTAGCAGGGGGCGATCAGCCCCAGCATTTT. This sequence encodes CASSLAGGDQPQHF.